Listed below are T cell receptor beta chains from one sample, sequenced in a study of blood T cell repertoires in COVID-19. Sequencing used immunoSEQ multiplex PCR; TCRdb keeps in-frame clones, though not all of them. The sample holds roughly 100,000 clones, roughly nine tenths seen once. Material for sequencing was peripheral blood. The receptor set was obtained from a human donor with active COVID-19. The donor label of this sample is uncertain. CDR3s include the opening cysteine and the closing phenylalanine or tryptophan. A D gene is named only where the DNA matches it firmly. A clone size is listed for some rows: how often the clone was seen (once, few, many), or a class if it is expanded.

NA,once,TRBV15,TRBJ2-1,CATSREASSVLNEQFF,TGTGCCACCAGCAGAGAGGCTAGTTCTGTATTAAATGAGCAGTTCTTC
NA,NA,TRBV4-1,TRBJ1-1,CASSQVRVLTEAFF,TGCGCCAGCAGCCAAGTAAGAGTGCTCACTGAAGCTTTCTTT
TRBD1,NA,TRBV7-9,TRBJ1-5,CASSYDRVDQPQHF,TGTGCCAGCAGCTACGACAGGGTTGATCAGCCCCAGCATTTT
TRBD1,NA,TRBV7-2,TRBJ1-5,CASSLDGQGGQPQHF,TGTGCCAGCAGCTTAGACGGACAGGGAGGTCAGCCCCAGCATTTT
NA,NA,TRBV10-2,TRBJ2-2,CASDTGHTGELFF,TGCGCCAGCGACACAGGGCACACCGGGGAGCTGTTTTTT
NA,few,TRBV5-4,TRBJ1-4,CASSPDEVAEKLFF,TGTGCCAGCAGCCCGGATGAGGTGGCTGAAAAACTGTTTTTT
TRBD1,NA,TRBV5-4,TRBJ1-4,CASSLSAGGDEKLFF,TGTGCCAGCAGCTTGTCGGCAGGGGGCGATGAAAAACTGTTTTTT
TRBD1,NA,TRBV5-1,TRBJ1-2,CASSPGQGQARNGYTF,TGCGCCAGCAGCCCGGGACAGGGCCAGGCGCGGAATGGCTACACCTTC
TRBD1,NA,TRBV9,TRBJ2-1,CASSGHPDRGSYNEQFF,TGTGCCAGCAGCGGCCACCCGGACAGGGGCTCCTACAATGAGCAGTTCTTC
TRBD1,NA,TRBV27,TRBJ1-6,CASGTGGDGSYNSPLHF,TGTGCCAGCGGGACAGGGGGCGATGGTTCCTATAATTCACCCCTCCACTTT
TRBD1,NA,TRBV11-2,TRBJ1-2,CASSRGQALANYGYTF,TGTGCCAGCAGCCGGGGACAGGCCTTAGCTAACTATGGCTACACCTTC
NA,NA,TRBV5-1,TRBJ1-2,CASSLRPTDTYGYTF,TGCGCCAGCAGCTTGCGGCCGACAGACACCTATGGCTACACCTTC
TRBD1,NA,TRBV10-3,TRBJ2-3,CAISESKRTGSTDTQYF,TGTGCCATCAGTGAGTCGAAAAGGACAGGTAGCACAGATACGCAGTATTTT
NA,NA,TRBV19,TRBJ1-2,CASSIGPGPNYGYTF,TGTGCCAGTAGTATTGGGCCAGGGCCCAACTATGGCTACACCTTC
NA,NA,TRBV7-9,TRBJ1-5,CASSLVGPGAVKGVQPQHF,TGTGCCAGCAGCTTAGTGGGACCAGGGGCGGTTAAAGGAGTTCAGCCCCAGCATTTT
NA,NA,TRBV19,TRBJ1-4,CASSISAGENEKLFF,TGTGCCAGTAGTATCTCGGCAGGGGAGAATGAAAAACTGTTTTTT
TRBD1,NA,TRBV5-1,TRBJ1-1,CASSFGSGGEEAFF,TGCGCCAGCAGCTTTGGTTCAGGGGGCGAGGAGGCTTTCTTT
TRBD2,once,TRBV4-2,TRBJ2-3,CASSQLGTSGFGDTQYF,TGTGCCAGCAGCCAACTTGGGACTAGCGGTTTTGGAGATACGCAGTATTTT
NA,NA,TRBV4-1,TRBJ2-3,CASSQGGGDTQYF,TGCGCCAGCAGCCAAGGCGGAGGAGATACGCAGTATTTT
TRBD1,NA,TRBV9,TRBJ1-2,CASSDPGGPRVF,TGTGCCAGCTCCGACCCAGGGGGCCCGAGGGTCTTC
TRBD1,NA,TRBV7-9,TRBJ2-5,CASSAINRGPSQETQYF,TGTGCCAGCAGCGCAATAAACAGGGGCCCCTCCCAAGAGACCCAGTACTTC
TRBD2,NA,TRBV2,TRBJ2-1,CASSEAKASGPHPQFF,TGTGCCAGCAGTGAAGCAAAGGCTAGCGGCCCACATCCGCAGTTCTTC
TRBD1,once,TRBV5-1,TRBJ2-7,CASSWGQGGEQYF,TGCGCCAGCAGCTGGGGACAGGGTGGCGAGCAGTACTTC
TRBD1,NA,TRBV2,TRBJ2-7,CASRGQGAYEQYF,TGTGCCAGCAGAGGACAGGGGGCCTACGAGCAGTACTTC
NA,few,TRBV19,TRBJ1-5,CASSTPPEGSNQPQHF,TGTGCCAGTAGTACCCCCCCAGAGGGTAGCAATCAGCCCCAGCATTTT
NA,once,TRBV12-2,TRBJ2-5,CASRFLARTVQETQYF,TGTGCAAGTCGCTTTCTGGCTCGGACAGTCCAAGAGACCCAGTACTTC
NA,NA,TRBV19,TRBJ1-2,CASTEGRKGYTF,TGTGCCAGTACCGAGGGTAGGAAAGGCTACACCTTC
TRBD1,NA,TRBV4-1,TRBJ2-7,CASSLASPGQDYEQYF,TGCGCCAGCAGCCTTGCGAGTCCGGGACAGGACTACGAGCAGTACTTC
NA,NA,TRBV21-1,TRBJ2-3,CASSKESAGGYTDTQYF,TGTGCCAGCAGCAAAGAATCAGCGGGGGGGTACACAGATACGCAGTATTTT
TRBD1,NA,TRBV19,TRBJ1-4,CASTPSGTGNEKLFF,TGTGCCAGTACCCCTTCCGGGACAGGGAATGAAAAACTGTTTTTT
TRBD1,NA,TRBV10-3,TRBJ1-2,CAIRAPGTGSSF,TGTGCCATCAGAGCACCCGGGACAGGGTCAAGTTTC
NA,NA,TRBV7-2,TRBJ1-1,CASSFLNEAFF,TGTGCCAGCAGCTTTTTAAATGAAGCTTTCTTT
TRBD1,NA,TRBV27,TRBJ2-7,CASSLAGQDYEQYF,TGTGCCAGCAGTTTAGCAGGACAGGACTACGAGCAGTACTTC